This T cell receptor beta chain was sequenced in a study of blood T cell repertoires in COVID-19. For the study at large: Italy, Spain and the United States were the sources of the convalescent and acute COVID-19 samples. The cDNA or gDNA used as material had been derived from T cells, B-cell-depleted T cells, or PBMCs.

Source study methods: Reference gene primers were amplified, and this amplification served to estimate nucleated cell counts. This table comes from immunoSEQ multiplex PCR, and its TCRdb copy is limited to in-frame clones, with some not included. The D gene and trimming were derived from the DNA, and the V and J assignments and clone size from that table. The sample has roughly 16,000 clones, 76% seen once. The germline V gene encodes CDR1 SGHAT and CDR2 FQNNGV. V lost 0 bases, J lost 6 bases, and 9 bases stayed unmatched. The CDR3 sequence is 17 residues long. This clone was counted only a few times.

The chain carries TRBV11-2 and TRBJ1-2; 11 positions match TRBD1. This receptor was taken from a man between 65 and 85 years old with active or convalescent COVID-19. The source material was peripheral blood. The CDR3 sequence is CASSLDILGQGANGYTF. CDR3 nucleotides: TGTGCCAGCAGCTTAGACATTCTCGGACAGGGGGCGAATGGCTACACCTTC.